A selection of T cell receptor beta chains follows, all from one sample in a study of long-term antiretroviral therapy in people with HIV. This table comes from immunoSEQ multiplex PCR, and its TCRdb copy is limited to in-frame clones, with some not included. This table has 20,000 or so clones, less than 85% appearing once. This material consisted of unsorted PBMCs, taken at the start of antiretroviral therapy, before treatment. The receptors shown here come from a man between 18 and 35 years old with HIV. The CDR3 runs from the conserved cysteine through the conserved F or W. The D gene is left open where the match is weak. Expanded clones are given a class, and other clones once, few, many or no size at all.

V,J,size,D,DNA,CDR3
TRBV14,TRBJ2-4,NA,NA,TGTGCCAGCAGCGGGGGGCGCAAGGACATTCAGTACTTC,CASSGGRKDIQYF
TRBV28,TRBJ1-4,once,NA,TGTGCCAGCAGCCTAGGGGGGACAACTAATGAAAAACTGTTTTTT,CASSLGGTTNEKLFF
TRBV28,TRBJ2-7,NA,TRBD1,TGTGCCAGCAGTAGCCCTCGGGACAGGGGCTACTACGAGCAGTACTTC,CASSSPRDRGYYEQYF
TRBV6-1,TRBJ2-2,NA,NA,TGTGCCAGCACCCAGGGAAGGACGAACACCGGGGAGCTGTTTTTT,CASTQGRTNTGELFF
TRBV27,TRBJ2-2,NA,NA,TGTGCCAGCAGTTTACGGGGTTTCACGAACACCGGGGAGCTGTTTTTT,CASSLRGFTNTGELFF
TRBV2,TRBJ2-7,NA,NA,TGTGCCAGCAGTAAAACTGTAGTGGCGCGCGAGCAGTACTTC,CASSKTVVAREQYF
TRBV11-2,TRBJ2-5,NA,NA,TGTGCCAGCAGCTTAAGGGGGACCGGGGTAGGGACCCAGTACTTC,CASSLRGTGVGTQYF
TRBV6-6,TRBJ2-7,NA,NA,TGTGCCAGCAGCAACCTCCAGACAGGAGTCCTCTACGAGCAGTACTTC,CASSNLQTGVLYEQYF
TRBV5-1,TRBJ2-5,once,NA,TGCGCCAGCAGCCTTTTTTGGCAGCAAGAGACCCAGTACTTC,CASSLFWQQETQYF
TRBV28,TRBJ1-1,NA,NA,TGTGCCAGCAGTTTTGAACTGAACACTGAAGCTTTCTTT,CASSFELNTEAFF
TRBV28,TRBJ1-1,NA,TRBD1,TGTGCCAGCAGTGTGAACTCAGGGGGGGAGACTGAAGCTTTCTTT,CASSVNSGGETEAFF
TRBV13,TRBJ2-3,once,TRBD2,TGTGCCAGCAGCTCCCGGGGTAGCGGGACCACAGATACGCAGTATTTT,CASSSRGSGTTDTQYF
TRBV6-6,TRBJ2-7,few,TRBD2,TGTGCCAGCGGAATGGGAGGGGCTGGCTACGAGCAGTACTTC,CASGMGGAGYEQYF
TRBV30,TRBJ1-1,NA,NA,TGTGCCTGGGACTTTGAGGGGAGCACTGAAGCTTTCTTT,CAWDFEGSTEAFF
TRBV6-1,TRBJ1-1,NA,NA,TGTGCCAGCAGTGACTCGGGACAGAACACTGAAGCTTTCTTT,CASSDSGQNTEAFF
TRBV19,TRBJ1-2,few,NA,TGTGCCAGTAGTATCGTGGGCGGAGGGGAAGGCTACACCTTC,CASSIVGGGEGYTF
TRBV7-9,TRBJ1-4,once,NA,TGTGCCAGCAGCTTTGACAGGTCTGCCGCAGAAAAACTGTTTTTT,CASSFDRSAAEKLFF
TRBV6-4,TRBJ2-1,NA,TRBD2,TGTGCCAGCAGTCCGACTGGGGAGGGTGAGCAGTTCTTC,CASSPTGEGEQFF
TRBV28,TRBJ1-2,once,NA,TGTGCCAGCAGTTTCTTGTACTATGGCTACACCTTC,CASSFLYYGYTF
TRBV5-6,TRBJ1-2,NA,NA,TGTGCCAGCAGCGGGAAGGACAGATTCGCGGGCGGCTACACCTTC,CASSGKDRFAGGYTF
TRBV11-2,TRBJ2-1,NA,TRBD2,TGTGCCAGCAGCTTAGGGCAAACTAGCGGGAGTAGCTATGAGCAGTTCTTC,CASSLGQTSGSSYEQFF
TRBV2,TRBJ2-6,NA,NA,TGTGCCAGCAGCCCAAACCTTCCGGGACTTGCCTCATCTGGGGCCAACGTCCTGACTTTC,CASSPNLPGLASSGANVLTF
TRBV7-3,TRBJ2-1,NA,NA,TGTGCCAGCAGCTTAAGAGGGTCCTACAATGAGCAGTTCTTC,CASSLRGSYNEQFF
TRBV7-8,TRBJ2-7,NA,NA,TGTGCCAGCAGCTTAGCGCCCGAAACCTACGAGCAGTACTTC,CASSLAPETYEQYF
TRBV27,TRBJ1-4,medium-sized,NA,TGTGCCAGCACTATCTCTCGGGGGAGTAATGAAAAACTGTTTTTT,CASTISRGSNEKLFF
TRBV11-2,TRBJ2-1,NA,NA,TGTGCCAGCAGCTTAGAAATTGTGGGTGAGCAGTTCTTC,CASSLEIVGEQFF
TRBV4-1,TRBJ1-5,NA,NA,TGCGCCAGCAGCCAAGGGCCTCTTACACCGATACCCCAGCATTTT,CASSQGPLTPIPQHF
TRBV10-3,TRBJ2-3,NA,NA,TGTGCCATCGGCGCCAGGGACCCAGGCACAGATACGCAGTATTTT,CAIGARDPGTDTQYF
TRBV27,TRBJ2-1,NA,TRBD2,TGTGCCAGCAGCCTTTGGCTAGGAGGGAGGGTATATGAGCAGTTCTTC,CASSLWLGGRVYEQFF
TRBV19,TRBJ2-1,NA,NA,TGTGCCAGTAGAGAGGGGTACTACAATGAGCAGTTCTTC,CASREGYYNEQFF
TRBV7-6,TRBJ2-2,few,TRBD1,TGTGCCTCCCAGGACAGGGGAAACACCGGGGAGCTGTTTTTT,CASQDRGNTGELFF
TRBV29-1,TRBJ2-5,NA,TRBD2,TGCAGCGTTGATGTGGGACTACGCCAAGAGACCCAGTACTTC,CSVDVGLRQETQYF
TRBV28,TRBJ2-2,NA,NA,TGTGCCAGCAGTTCCGATCAGACGCGAAACACCGGGGAGCTGTTTTTT,CASSSDQTRNTGELFF
TRBV2,TRBJ1-2,NA,NA,TGTGCCAGCAGCCTGAAGACAGGCTATGGCTACACCTTC,CASSLKTGYGYTF
TRBV4-3,TRBJ2-3,NA,NA,TGCGCCAGCAGTCCCAACTATGGGAGCACAGATACGCAGTATTTT,CASSPNYGSTDTQYF
TRBV10-3,TRBJ1-5,NA,NA,TGTGCCATCAGCCCCGGACAGAATAGCAATCAGCCCCAGCATTTT,CAISPGQNSNQPQHF